These 3 T cell receptor beta chains share one sample of origin, sequenced in a study of shared clonotypes between healthy human individuals. Sequenced by immunoSEQ multiplex PCR; TCRdb stores in-frame clones only, minus some. The sample records 950,000 to 1,100,000 clones, roughly 80% being singletons. What was sequenced was memory CD4+ T cells sorted from blood. Described subset: CD45RA-negative fraction. These receptors originate from a man between 18 and 29 years old in good health.

This clone was recorded only once. The rearrangement uses TRBV11-2 and TRBJ2-1; D may correspond to TRBD1 or TRBD2 (6 bases each). The V gene's germline CDR1 is SGHAT and CDR2 FQNNGV. This CDR3 comprises 17 residues. Trimming took off 2 bases at V and 10 bases at J, with 24 bases between the two ends. The CDR3 DNA sequence: TGTGCCAGCAGCTTATATAGGCCGGAGGGGGTAAGAGGGGAGCAGTTCTTC. Translating it yields CASSLYRPEGVRGEQFF. Variable domain in full (rest from reference TRBV11-2 and TRBJ2-1): EAGVAQSPRYKIIEKRQSVAFWCNPISGHATLYWYQQILGQGPKLLIQFQNNGVVDDSQLPKDRFSAERLKGVDSTLKIQPAKLEDSAVYLCASSLYRPEGVRGEQFFGPGTRLTVL.

This sequence joins TRBV5-1 and TRBJ2-2, with TRBD1 matching 9 bases. The CDR3 runs 17 residues. V lost 3 bases to trimming and J lost 6 bases; unmatched junction nucleotides: 12. CDR1 is SGHRS and CDR2 is YFSETQ in the germline V gene. This CDR3 reads CASSSRNRGREAGELFF. For the CDR3, the DNA is TGCGCCAGCAGCTCTAGAAACAGGGGGCGTGAGGCCGGGGAGCTGTTTTTT.

In regard to this clone: This may arise from a read error, as a much more abundant clone is one base away. The same CDR3 also results from other DNA sequences found in this sample. The chain couples TRBV30 to TRBJ1-5; D not resolved. This CDR3 is built from 13 residues. V dropped 0 bases and J dropped 2 bases, with 5 bases sitting between them. Germline loops: CDR1 GTSNPN, CDR2 SVGIG (reference sequence). DNA of the CDR3: TGTGCCTGGAGTGTTCAGGGCAATCAGCCCCAGCATTTT. This sequence encodes CAWSVQGNQPQHF.